This T cell receptor beta chain derives from a study of response to subunit inactivated influenza vaccine. The study's findings and limits: It was suggested by the authors that few new T cells are recruited by each seasonal influenza vaccination.

Comments on this clonotype: What it binds is unknown.

This CDR3 has 16 residues. V lost 3 bases and J lost 3, with 12 bases in between. CDR1 is MDHEN and CDR2 is SYDVKM in the germline V gene. TCRdb re-derived calls from the RT-PCR reads in MiXCR, one entry per CDR3 protein. The sample consists of about 160,000 distinct CDR3 sequences, around 10% of them appearing once. This clonotype was sampled from a man aged 50-75 years who received an inactivated influenza vaccine. Sequenced here: CD8+ T cells sorted from PBMCs, sampled approximately 25 months after vaccination. The V and J genes are TRBV28 and TRBJ2-6, with D perhaps given as TRBD1 or TRBD2 (5 bases each). The CDR3 DNA reads as TGTGCCAGCAGTTTCCGGGGACGCAGTGGGGCCAACGTCCTGACTTTC. It translates to CASSFRGRSGANVLTF. The full variable domain, with the rest looked up from reference TRBV28 and TRBJ2-6, is DVKVTQSSRYLVKRTGEKVFLECVQDMDHENMFWYRQDPGLGLRLIYFSYDVKMKEKGDIPEGYSVSREKKERFSLILESASTNQTSMYLCASSFRGRSGANVLTFGAGSRLTVL.